Below are 27 T cell receptor beta chains sequenced from a single sample in a study of cytotoxic CD8 clonotypes in ibrutinib-treated CLL. Assay used: immunoSEQ multiplex PCR; TCRdb lists only in-frame clones, some missing. Among about 140,000 clones listed, approximately 90% were seen once. The sequenced sample was PBMCs, obtained after 12 months of ibrutinib treatment. Every receptor here comes from a human donor with chronic lymphocytic leukemia.

The rearrangement links TRBV6-6 to TRBJ1-4; D gene ambiguous. The CDR3 covers 14 residues. V lost 6 bases and J lost 2, with 10 bases in between. Germline CDR1 and CDR2: MNHNY and SVGAGI (reference sequence). The CDR3 coding sequence is TGTGCCAGCAGGACGGAGTACACTAATGAAAAACTGTTTTTT. Protein product: CASRTEYTNEKLFF.

The CDR3 sequence is CATSRDRRTAPQYF. The CDR3 DNA reads as TGTGCCACCAGCAGAGATAGGAGGACGGCTCCACAGTATTTT. The J gene is TRBJ2-3, the V gene TRBV15; weak D call: TRBD2 (5 bases). The CDR3 covers 14 residues. The germline V and J ends were trimmed by 0 bases and 12 bases, with 16 bases remaining between them. The germline CDR1 and CDR2 sequences are LNHNV and YYDKDF (reference sequence).

In nucleotides, the CDR3 is TGTGCCAGCAGCTTGGCGTATGAAGCTTTCTTT. This gives the protein CASSLAYEAFF. The rearrangement uses TRBV5-4 and TRBJ1-1; D is undetermined. Germline values: CDR1 SGHNT, CDR2 YYREEE (reference sequence). The CDR3 is 11 amino acids. Trimming shortened V by 0 bases and J by 7 bases, and 4 bases separated the two germline ends.

This chain links TRBV4-3 with TRBJ2-2; 9 positions agree with TRBD1. Trimming removed 0 bases from V and 2 bases from J; junction bases left unmatched: 7. The CDR3 totals 18 residues. The germline V gene has CDR1 LGHNA and CDR2 YSLEER. CDR3 protein: CASSQDLRTGDNTGELFF. The CDR3 DNA follows: TGCGCCAGCAGCCAAGATTTAAGGACAGGGGATAACACCGGGGAGCTGTTTTTT.

V and J are TRBV5-1 and TRBJ2-1; D call uncertain. Germline-derived CDR1 and CDR2 are SGHRS and YFSETQ. This CDR3 comprises 13 residues. The V end was cut by 1 base, the J end by 10 bases, with 12 bases between. The CDR3 sequence: CASSLSRTDEQFF. The CDR3 DNA is TGCGCCAGCAGCTTGAGCCGAACGGACGAGCAGTTCTTC.

The gene calls are TRBV19 and TRBJ2-2; D gene unclear. CDR1 is LNHDA, CDR2 SQIVND, per germline (reference sequence). V was trimmed by 9 bases and J by 5 bases, leaving 19 bases between them. The CDR3 extends over 15 amino acids. CDR3 region: CASLDIVRRTGELFF. CDR3 in DNA: TGTGCCAGCCTTGATATAGTTAGACGGACCGGGGAGCTGTTTTTT.

This chain uses TRBV5-1 with TRBJ1-3; D is possibly TRBD1 (5 bases). Germline V gives CDR1 SGHRS, CDR2 YFSETQ. The CDR3 runs 15 residues. V gave up 0 bases and J gave up 1 base, with 8 bases separating them. CDR3: CASSLDDSSGNTIYF. Written as DNA, the CDR3 is TGCGCCAGCAGCTTGGATGACAGTTCTGGAAACACCATATATTTT.

The V and J genes are TRBV6-5 and TRBJ1-1, with 7 bases identical to TRBD1. Looked up from germline, CDR1 is MNHEY and CDR2 is SVGAGI. This CDR3 region has 14 residues. J was trimmed by 1 base and V by 6 bases; bases with no gene match: 5. CDR3 DNA: TGTGCCAGCAGACCGGGACAGCAGAACACTGAAGCTTTCTTT. Residues: CASRPGQQNTEAFF.

This chain's CDR3 is CAWSAGGLSTDTQYF. The CDR3 nucleotides are TGTGCCTGGAGCGCGGGAGGGCTAAGCACAGATACGCAGTATTTT. The rearrangement uses TRBV30 and TRBJ2-3; TRBD2 aligns across 9 bases. Germline lookup yields CDR1 GTSNPN and CDR2 SVGIG (reference sequence). This CDR3 contains 15 residues. The V gene end was trimmed by 3 bases and the J gene end by 0 bases; junction bases not matched to a gene: 4.

This chain joins TRBV27 and TRBJ1-4; unclear D gene. Germline V gene lookup returns CDR1 MNHEY and CDR2 SMNVEV (reference sequence). The CDR3 has 15 residues. Trimming took off 0 bases at V and 4 bases at J, with 9 bases between the two ends. The CDR3 DNA sequence: TGTGCCAGCAGTTTATCGATACAGCATAATGAAAAACTGTTTTTT. Amino acid sequence: CASSLSIQHNEKLFF.

This chain joins TRBV18 and TRBJ2-7; 12 bases agree with TRBD2. V gave up 3 bases and J gave up 1 base; unmatched junction bases: 7. This CDR3 region has 17 residues. CDR1 and CDR2 (germline): KGHSH, LQKENI. The CDR3 reads CASSPRLAGARSYEQYF. The CDR3 coding sequence is TGTGCCAGCTCACCTAGACTAGCGGGAGCTCGGTCCTACGAGCAGTACTTC.

V gene TRBV18 combines with J gene TRBJ2-7; 8 bases are a match to TRBD1. The germline V gene encodes CDR1 KGHSH and CDR2 LQKENI. V was pared by 6 bases and J by 2 bases, with 9 bases of the junction left unmatched. This CDR3 is 15 amino acids long. The CDR3 DNA reads TGTGCCAGCTCTTCCTTGGGGACAGGAGCCTACGAGCAGTACTTC. This gives the protein CASSSLGTGAYEQYF. Full variable domain (missing parts from reference TRBV18 and TRBJ2-7): NAGVMQNPRHLVRRRGQEARLRCSPMKGHSHVYWYRQLPEEGLKFMVYLQKENIIDESGMPKERFSAEFPKEGPSILRIQQVVRGDSAAYFCASSSLGTGAYEQYFGPGTRLTVT.

The CDR3 DNA reads TGTGCCAGTAGTCAACTAGCGGGAGTTTCAGATACGCAGTATTTT. As protein: CASSQLAGVSDTQYF. This chain links TRBV19 with TRBJ2-3, with 11 positions matching TRBD2. Germline trimming cut 5 bases from V and 4 bases from J; bases unmatched to any gene: 5. Per the germline V gene, CDR1 is LNHDA and CDR2 is SQIVND (reference sequence). The CDR3 extends over 15 amino acids.

This sequence joins TRBV6-5 and TRBJ2-1, with D perhaps TRBD2 (6 bases). V was cut by 4 bases and J by 7 bases, with 11 bases left in between. This CDR3 region has 13 residues. Germline V gene sequence: CDR1 MNHEY, CDR2 SVGAGI. The CDR3 is CASSSEGINEQFF. The CDR3 DNA is TGTGCCAGCAGTTCGGAGGGGATAAATGAGCAGTTCTTC.

This rearrangement joins TRBV6-6 to TRBJ1-2; TRBD1 matches at 7 bases. Germline values: CDR1 MNHNY, CDR2 SVGAGI (reference sequence). V lost 5 bases to trimming and J lost 6 bases; unmatched junction nucleotides: 9. This CDR3 comprises 14 residues. The CDR3 nucleotides read TGTGCCAGCAGTACACCCGGGACAGACCATGGCTACACCTTC. The encoded protein is CASSTPGTDHGYTF.

J is TRBJ1-4 and V is TRBV29-1; TRBD1 matches at 9 bases. With 6 bases clipped from V and 10 bases from J, the junction kept 12 bases outside the gene matches. In germline, CDR1 is SQVTM, CDR2 ANQGSEA. The length of the CDR3 is 14 residues. The CDR3 spells CSVITRDREGKLFF. CDR3 coding DNA: TGCAGCGTCATAACGAGGGACAGGGAAGGAAAACTGTTTTTT.

V usage is TRBV19 and J usage is TRBJ2-7, with TRBD2 as a possible D gene (6 bases). Trimming shortened V by 3 bases and J by 0 bases, and 12 bases separated the two germline ends. CDR1 is LNHDA, CDR2 SQIVND, per germline (reference sequence). The CDR3 has 15 residues. CDR3: CASSIGGKSSYEQYF. Here the CDR3 DNA reads TGTGCCAGTAGTATCGGGGGAAAAAGCTCCTACGAGCAGTACTTC.

The CDR3 here is CASSLARSLGQPDQPQHF. CDR3 bases: TGTGCCAGCAGCTTAGCCCGAAGTCTAGGACAACCGGATCAGCCCCAGCATTTT. The rearrangement links TRBV11-2 to TRBJ1-5; a weak D match, TRBD1 (5 bases). CDR1 is SGHAT and CDR2 is FQNNGV in the germline V gene. The V end was cut by 1 base, the J end by 5 bases, with 21 bases between. The CDR3 is 18 amino acids.

The chain uses TRBV25-1 and TRBJ2-6; D remains ambiguous. CDR1 and CDR2 (germline): MGHDK, SYGVNS. V lost 3 bases and J lost 2, with 2 bases in between. The CDR3 loop spans 13 amino acids. CDR3 loop: CASSDTGANVLTF. In nucleotides, the CDR3 is TGTGCCAGCAGTGACACTGGGGCCAACGTCCTGACTTTC.

The CDR3 DNA sequence: TGTGCCAGCAGTTATACAGGACAGGGGGATGAAAAACTGTTTTTT. It translates to CASSYTGQGDEKLFF. The rearrangement links TRBV6-6 to TRBJ1-4; TRBD1 agrees at 10 bases. The V and J ends lost 3 bases and 6 bases, in that order; junction bases with no gene match: 4. Germline V gene data show CDR1 as MNHNY and CDR2 as SVGAGI (reference sequence). The CDR3 loop spans 15 amino acids.

V gene TRBV14 combines with J gene TRBJ2-1, with 9 bases that match TRBD2. V was pared by 2 bases and J by 4 bases, with 6 bases of the junction left unmatched. The germline V gene encodes CDR1 SGHDN and CDR2 FVKESK. The CDR3 runs 16 residues. The CDR3 DNA sequence: TGTGCCAGCAGCCAACTGAGCGGGAGGCTGTACAATGAGCAGTTCTTC. Translated: CASSQLSGRLYNEQFF.

The chain combines TRBV7-2 with TRBJ1-5; D possibly corresponds to TRBD1 (6 bases). V lost 1 base and J 7 bases, leaving 20 bases between the germline ends. CDR1 and CDR2 from the germline V gene are SGHTA and FQGNSA. This CDR3 has 17 amino acids. This chain's CDR3 is CASSLVAGSGAQQPQHF. CDR3 nucleotide sequence: TGTGCCAGCAGCTTAGTTGCCGGTTCAGGGGCACAGCAGCCCCAGCATTTT.

This chain links TRBV6-5 with TRBJ1-1; no reliable D call. Trimming left V 2 bases short and J 0 bases short, with 7 bases between. Germline V lookup: CDR1 MNHEY, CDR2 SVGAGI. This CDR3 is built from 14 residues. CDR3 sequence: CASSYALLNTEAFF. In DNA, the CDR3 is TGTGCCAGCAGTTACGCCTTATTGAACACTGAAGCTTTCTTT.

The CDR3 region is CASGRGVQETQYF. In DNA, the CDR3 is TGTGCCAGCGGCCGGGGGGTTCAAGAGACCCAGTACTTC. The chain joins TRBV18 to TRBJ2-5; 7 positions match TRBD2. The germline gives CDR1 KGHSH, CDR2 LQKENI. The V and J ends lost 8 bases and 2 bases, in that order; junction bases with no gene match: 5. This CDR3 comprises 13 residues.

V gene TRBV4-3 combines with J gene TRBJ2-2; 9 bases match TRBD2. The CDR3 has 16 residues. Trimming cost V 4 bases and J 4 bases; bases outside gene matches: 7. Germline CDR1 LGHNA, CDR2 YSLEER. The CDR3 is CASSPLSGSGTGELFF. DNA for the CDR3: TGCGCCAGCAGCCCTCTTAGCGGGAGTGGCACCGGGGAGCTGTTTTTT.

This clone has only one observation. V and J are TRBV7-2 and TRBJ1-2; 9 bases line up with TRBD1. CDR1 and CDR2 from the germline V gene are SGHTA and FQGNSA. The CDR3 length is 15 residues. The V segment lost 3 bases and the J segment 5 bases; nucleotides outside the gene matches: 7. The CDR3 region has the DNA TGTGCCAGCAGCTTTGAACCGGGACAGGGATATGGCTACACCTTC. Protein product: CASSFEPGQGYGYTF.

The chain recombines TRBV5-8 with TRBJ2-1; D is perhaps TRBD2 (6 bases). Looked up from germline, CDR1 is SGHTS and CDR2 is YDEGEE. V was clipped by 4 bases and J by 0 bases, with 11 bases between them. CDR3 length equals 15 residues. The CDR3 DNA reads as TGTGCCAGCAGCCCTGGGGGGAGCTCCTACAATGAGCAGTTCTTC. As protein: CASSPGGSSYNEQFF.